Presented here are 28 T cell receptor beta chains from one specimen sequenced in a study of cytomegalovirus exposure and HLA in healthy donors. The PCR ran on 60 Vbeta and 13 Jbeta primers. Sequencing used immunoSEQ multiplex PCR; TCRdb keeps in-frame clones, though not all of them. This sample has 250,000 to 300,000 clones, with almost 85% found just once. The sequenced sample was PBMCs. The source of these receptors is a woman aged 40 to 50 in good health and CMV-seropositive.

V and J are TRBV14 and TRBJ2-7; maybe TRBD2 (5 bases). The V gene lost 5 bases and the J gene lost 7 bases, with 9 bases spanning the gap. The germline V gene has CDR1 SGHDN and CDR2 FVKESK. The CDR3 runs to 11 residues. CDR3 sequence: CASSETGEQYF. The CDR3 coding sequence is TGTGCCAGCAGCGAAACGGGAGAGCAGTACTTC.

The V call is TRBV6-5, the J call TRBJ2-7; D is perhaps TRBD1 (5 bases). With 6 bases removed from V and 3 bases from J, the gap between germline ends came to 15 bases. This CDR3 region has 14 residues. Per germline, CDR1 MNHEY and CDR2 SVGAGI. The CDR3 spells CASSRDLRDYEQYF. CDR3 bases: TGTGCCAGCAGCCGAGACCTCAGGGACTACGAGCAGTACTTC.

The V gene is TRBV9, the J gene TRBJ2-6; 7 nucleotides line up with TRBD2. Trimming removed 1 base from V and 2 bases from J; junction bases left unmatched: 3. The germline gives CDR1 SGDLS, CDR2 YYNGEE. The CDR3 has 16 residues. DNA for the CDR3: TGTGCCAGCAGCGTAATGGCGGGAGCTGGGGCCAACGTCCTGACTTTC. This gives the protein CASSVMAGAGANVLTF.

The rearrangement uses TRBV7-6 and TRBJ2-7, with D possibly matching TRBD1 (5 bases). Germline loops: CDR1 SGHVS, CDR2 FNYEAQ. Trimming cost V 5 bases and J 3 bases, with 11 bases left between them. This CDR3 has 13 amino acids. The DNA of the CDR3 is TGTGCCAGCAGCCGCGACAGCAACTACGAGCAGTACTTC. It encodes CASSRDSNYEQYF.

The CDR3 is CASSWNTEAFF. The CDR3 DNA follows: TGTGCCAGCAGCTGGAACACTGAAGCTTTCTTT. The chain combines TRBV28 with TRBJ1-1; D gene uncertain. CDR1 and CDR2 from the germline V gene are MDHEN and SYDVKM. This CDR3 region has 11 residues. The ends were cut back, 6 bases at V and 1 base at J, with 3 bases in the middle.

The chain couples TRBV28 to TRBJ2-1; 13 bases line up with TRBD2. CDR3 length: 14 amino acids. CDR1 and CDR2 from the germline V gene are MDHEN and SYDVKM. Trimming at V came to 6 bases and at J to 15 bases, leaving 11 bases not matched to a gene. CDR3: CASRSGLAGHPGFF. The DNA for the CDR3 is TGTGCCAGCAGATCGGGACTAGCGGGACATCCTGGGTTCTTC.

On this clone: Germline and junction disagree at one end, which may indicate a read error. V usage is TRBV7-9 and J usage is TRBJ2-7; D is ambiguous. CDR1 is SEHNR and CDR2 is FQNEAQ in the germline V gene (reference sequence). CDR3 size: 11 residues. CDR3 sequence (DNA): TGTTCCAGCAGCTTATCGAGCGAGCAGTACTTC. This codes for CSSSLSSEQYF. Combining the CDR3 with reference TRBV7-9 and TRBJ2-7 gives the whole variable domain DTGVSQNPRHKITKRGQNVTFRCDPISEHNRLYWYRQTLGQGPEFLTYFQNEAQLEKSRLLSDRFSAERPKGSFSTLEIQRTEQGDSAMYLCSSSLSSEQYFGPGTRLTVT.

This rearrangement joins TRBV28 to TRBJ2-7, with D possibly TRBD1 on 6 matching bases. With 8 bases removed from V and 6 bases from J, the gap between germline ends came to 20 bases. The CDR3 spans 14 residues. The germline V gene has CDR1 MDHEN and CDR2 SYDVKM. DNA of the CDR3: TGTGCCAGCCATCAACAGGGAATTGTGTCCGAGCAGTACTTC. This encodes CASHQQGIVSEQYF.

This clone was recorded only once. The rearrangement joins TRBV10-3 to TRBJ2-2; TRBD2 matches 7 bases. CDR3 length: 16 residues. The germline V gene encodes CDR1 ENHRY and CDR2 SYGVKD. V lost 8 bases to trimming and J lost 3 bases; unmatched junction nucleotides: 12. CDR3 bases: TGTGCCATCTCCAGGAAGAGGGAGGGCCACACCGGGGAGCTGTTTTTT. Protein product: CAISRKREGHTGELFF.

CDR3 sequence: CASSVQETQYF. The CDR3, as DNA: TGTGCCAGTAGCGTTCAAGAGACCCAGTACTTC. This chain uses TRBV19 with TRBJ2-5; no clear D gene. CDR1 is LNHDA, CDR2 SQIVND, per germline (reference sequence). V shed 6 bases and J shed 2 bases, with 4 bases lying between them. This CDR3 has 11 residues.

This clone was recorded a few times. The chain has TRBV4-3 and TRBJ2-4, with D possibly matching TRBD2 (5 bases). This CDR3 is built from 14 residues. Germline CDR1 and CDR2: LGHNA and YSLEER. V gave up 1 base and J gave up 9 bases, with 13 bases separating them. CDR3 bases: TGCGCCAGCAGCCAAGCACTACCCCGGGGCATTCAGTACTTC. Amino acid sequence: CASSQALPRGIQYF.

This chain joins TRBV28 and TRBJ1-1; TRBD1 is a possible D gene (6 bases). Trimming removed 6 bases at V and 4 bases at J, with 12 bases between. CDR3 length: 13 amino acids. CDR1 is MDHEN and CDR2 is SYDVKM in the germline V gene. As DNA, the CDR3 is TGTGCCAGCAGCCTCACAGGGTTCACTGAAGCTTTCTTT. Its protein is CASSLTGFTEAFF.

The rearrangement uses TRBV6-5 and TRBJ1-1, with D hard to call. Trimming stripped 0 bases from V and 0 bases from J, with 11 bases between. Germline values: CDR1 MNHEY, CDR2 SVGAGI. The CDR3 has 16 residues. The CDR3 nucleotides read TGTGCCAGCAGTTACTCGTCCCCCGGGGTGAACACTGAAGCTTTCTTT. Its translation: CASSYSSPGVNTEAFF.

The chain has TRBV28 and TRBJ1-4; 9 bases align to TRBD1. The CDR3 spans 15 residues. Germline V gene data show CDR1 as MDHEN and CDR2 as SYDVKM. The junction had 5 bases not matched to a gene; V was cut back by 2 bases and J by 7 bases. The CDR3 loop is CASSLGTGHAEKLFF. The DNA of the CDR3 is TGTGCCAGCAGTTTAGGGACAGGGCATGCTGAAAAACTGTTTTTT.

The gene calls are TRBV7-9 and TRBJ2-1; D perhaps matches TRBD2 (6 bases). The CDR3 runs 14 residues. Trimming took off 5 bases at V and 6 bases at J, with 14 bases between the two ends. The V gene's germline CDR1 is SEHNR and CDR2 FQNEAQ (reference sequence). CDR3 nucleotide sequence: TGTGCCAGCAGCCCCGCCGCGCGGGGCAATGAGCAGTTCTTC. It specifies CASSPAARGNEQFF.

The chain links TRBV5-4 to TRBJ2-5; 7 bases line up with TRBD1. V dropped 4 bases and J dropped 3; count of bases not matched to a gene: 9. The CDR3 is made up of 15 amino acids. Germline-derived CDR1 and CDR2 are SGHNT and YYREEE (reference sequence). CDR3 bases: TGTGCCAGCAGCAAAAGACAGGGCTCCGAAGAGACCCAGTACTTC. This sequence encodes CASSKRQGSEETQYF. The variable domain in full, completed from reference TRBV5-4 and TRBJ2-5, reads ETGVTQSPTHLIKTRGQQVTLRCSSQSGHNTVSWYQQALGQGPQFIFQYYREEENGRGNFPPRFSGLQFPNYSSELNVNALELDDSALYLCASSKRQGSEETQYFGPGTRLLVL.

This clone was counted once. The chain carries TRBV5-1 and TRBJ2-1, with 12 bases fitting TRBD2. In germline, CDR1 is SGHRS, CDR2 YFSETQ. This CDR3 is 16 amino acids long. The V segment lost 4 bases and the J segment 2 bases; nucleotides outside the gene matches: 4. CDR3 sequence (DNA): TGCGCCAGCAGCCCTACTAGCGGGAGGACCTACAATGAGCAGTTCTTC. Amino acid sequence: CASSPTSGRTYNEQFF.

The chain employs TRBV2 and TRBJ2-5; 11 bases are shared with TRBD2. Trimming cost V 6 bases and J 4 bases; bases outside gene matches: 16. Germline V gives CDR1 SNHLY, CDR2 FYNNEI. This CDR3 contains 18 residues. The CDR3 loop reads CASSRDGGTSGGRETQYF. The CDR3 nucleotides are TGTGCCAGCAGCCGGGACGGAGGGACTAGCGGAGGTAGAGAGACCCAGTACTTC.

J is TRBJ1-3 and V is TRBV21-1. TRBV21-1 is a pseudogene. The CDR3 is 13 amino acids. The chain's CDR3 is CASLPGDGNTIYF. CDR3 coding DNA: TGTGCCAGCCTACCCGGGGATGGAAACACCATATATTTT.

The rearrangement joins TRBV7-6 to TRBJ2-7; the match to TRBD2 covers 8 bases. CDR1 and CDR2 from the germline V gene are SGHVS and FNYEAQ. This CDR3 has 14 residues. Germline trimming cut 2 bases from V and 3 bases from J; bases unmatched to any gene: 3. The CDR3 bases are TGTGCCAGCAGCTTAACGGGAGGGGACTACGAGCAGTACTTC. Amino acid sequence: CASSLTGGDYEQYF.

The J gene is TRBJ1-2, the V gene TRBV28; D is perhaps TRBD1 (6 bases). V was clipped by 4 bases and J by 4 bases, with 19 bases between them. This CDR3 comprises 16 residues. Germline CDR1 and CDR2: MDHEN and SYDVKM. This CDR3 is CASSSTHRVWGYGYTF. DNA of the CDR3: TGTGCCAGCAGTTCAACTCACAGGGTATGGGGCTATGGCTACACCTTC.

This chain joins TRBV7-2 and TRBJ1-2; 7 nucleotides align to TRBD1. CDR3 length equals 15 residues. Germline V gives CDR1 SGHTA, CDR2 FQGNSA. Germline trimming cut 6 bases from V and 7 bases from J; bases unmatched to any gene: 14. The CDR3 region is CASSFDRVSRAGYTF. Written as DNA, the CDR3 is TGTGCCAGCAGTTTCGACAGGGTTTCGCGAGCTGGCTACACCTTC. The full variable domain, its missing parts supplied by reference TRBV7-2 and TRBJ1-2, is GAGVSQSPSNKVTEKGKDVELRCDPISGHTALYWYRQSLGQGLEFLIYFQGNSAPDKSGLPSDRFSAERTGGSVSTLTIQRTQQEDSAVYLCASSFDRVSRAGYTFGSGTRLTVV.

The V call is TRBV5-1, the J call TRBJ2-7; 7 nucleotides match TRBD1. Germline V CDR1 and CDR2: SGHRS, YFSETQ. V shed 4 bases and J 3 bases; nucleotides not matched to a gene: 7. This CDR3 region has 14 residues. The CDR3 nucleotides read TGCGCCAGCAGCCCCTACCACAGGGGCTACGAGCAGTACTTC. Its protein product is CASSPYHRGYEQYF.

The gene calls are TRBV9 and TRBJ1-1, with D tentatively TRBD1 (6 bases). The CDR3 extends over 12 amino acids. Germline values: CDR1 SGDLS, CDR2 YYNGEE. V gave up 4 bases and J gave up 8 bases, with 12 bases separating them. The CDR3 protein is CASSSTGPEAFF. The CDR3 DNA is TGTGCCAGCAGCTCGACAGGTCCCGAAGCTTTCTTT.

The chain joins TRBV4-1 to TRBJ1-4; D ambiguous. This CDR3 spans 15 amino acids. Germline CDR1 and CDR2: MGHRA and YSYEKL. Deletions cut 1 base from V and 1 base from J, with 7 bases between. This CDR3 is CASSQGTRTNEKLFF. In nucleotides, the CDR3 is TGCGCCAGCAGCCAAGGGACTAGAACTAATGAAAAACTGTTTTTT.

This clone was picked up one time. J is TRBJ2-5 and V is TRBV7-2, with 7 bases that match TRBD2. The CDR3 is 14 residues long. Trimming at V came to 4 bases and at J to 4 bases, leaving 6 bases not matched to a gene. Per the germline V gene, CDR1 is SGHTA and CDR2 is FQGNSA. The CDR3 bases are TGTGCCAGCAGCTCTGGCGGGAGTAGAGAGACCCAGTACTTC. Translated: CASSSGGSRETQYF.

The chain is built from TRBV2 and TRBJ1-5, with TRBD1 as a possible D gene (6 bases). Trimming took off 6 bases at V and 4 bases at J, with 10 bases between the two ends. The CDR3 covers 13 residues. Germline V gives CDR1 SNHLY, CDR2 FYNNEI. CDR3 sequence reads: CASSEQGNQPQHF. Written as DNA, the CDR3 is TGTGCCAGCAGCGAGCAGGGGAATCAGCCCCAGCATTTT. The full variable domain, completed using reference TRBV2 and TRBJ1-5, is EPEVTQTPSHQVTQMGQEVILRCVPISNHLYFYWYRQILGQKVEFLVSFYNNEISEKSEIFDDQFSVERPDGSNFTLKIRSTKLEDSAMYFCASSEQGNQPQHFGDGTRLSIL.

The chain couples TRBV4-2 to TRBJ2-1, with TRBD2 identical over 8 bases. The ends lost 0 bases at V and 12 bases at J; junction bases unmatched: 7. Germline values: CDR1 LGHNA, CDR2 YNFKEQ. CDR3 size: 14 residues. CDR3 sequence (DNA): TGTGCCAGCAGCCAAGACCCCCTAAGCGGGAGGCAGTTCTTC. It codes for CASSQDPLSGRQFF.